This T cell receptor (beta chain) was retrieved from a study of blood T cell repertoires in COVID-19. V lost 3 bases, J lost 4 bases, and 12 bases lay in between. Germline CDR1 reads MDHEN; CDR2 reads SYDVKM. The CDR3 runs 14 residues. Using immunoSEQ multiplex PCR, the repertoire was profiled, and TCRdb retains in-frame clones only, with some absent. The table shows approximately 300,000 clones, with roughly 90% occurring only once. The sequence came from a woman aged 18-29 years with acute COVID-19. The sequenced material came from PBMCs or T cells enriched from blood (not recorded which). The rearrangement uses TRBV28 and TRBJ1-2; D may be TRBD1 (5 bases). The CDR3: CASSLSDRAYGYTF. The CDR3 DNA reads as TGTGCCAGCAGTTTGTCCGACAGAGCCTATGGCTACACCTTC.